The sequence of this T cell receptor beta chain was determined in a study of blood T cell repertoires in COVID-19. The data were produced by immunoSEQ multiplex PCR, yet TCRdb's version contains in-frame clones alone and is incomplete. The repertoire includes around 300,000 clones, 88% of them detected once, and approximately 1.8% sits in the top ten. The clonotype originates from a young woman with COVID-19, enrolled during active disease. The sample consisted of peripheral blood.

The CDR3 protein is CASTEDLLTEAFF. The CDR3 DNA is TGTGCCAGCACCGAAGATCTACTAACTGAAGCTTTCTTT. The gene calls are TRBV25-1 and TRBJ1-1; D gene ambiguous. The CDR3 covers 13 residues. Germline V CDR1 and CDR2: MGHDK, SYGVNS. Trimming took off 7 bases at V and 5 bases at J, with 14 bases between the two ends.